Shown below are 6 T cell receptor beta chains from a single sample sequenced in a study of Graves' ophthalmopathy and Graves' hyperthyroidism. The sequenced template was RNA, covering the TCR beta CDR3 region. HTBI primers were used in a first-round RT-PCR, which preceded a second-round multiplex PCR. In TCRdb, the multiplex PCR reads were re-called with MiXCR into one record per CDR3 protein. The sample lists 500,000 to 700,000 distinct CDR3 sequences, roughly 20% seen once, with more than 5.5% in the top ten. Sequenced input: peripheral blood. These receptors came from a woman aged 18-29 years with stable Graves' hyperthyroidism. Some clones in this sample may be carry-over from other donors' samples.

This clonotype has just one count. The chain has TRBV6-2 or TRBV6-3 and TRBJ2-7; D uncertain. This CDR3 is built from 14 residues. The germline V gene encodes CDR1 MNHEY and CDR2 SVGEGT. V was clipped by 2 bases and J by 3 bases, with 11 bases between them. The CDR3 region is CASSYRWPLYEQYF. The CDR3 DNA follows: TGTGCCAGCAGTTACAGGTGGCCCCTCTACGAGCAGTACTTC.

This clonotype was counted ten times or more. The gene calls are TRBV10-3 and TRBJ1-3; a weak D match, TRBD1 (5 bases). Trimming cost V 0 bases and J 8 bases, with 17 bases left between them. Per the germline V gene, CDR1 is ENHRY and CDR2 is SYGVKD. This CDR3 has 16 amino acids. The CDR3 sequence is CAISESGGERRDTIYF. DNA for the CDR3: TGTGCCATCAGTGAGTCGGGAGGGGAGCGGAGGGACACCATATATTTT.

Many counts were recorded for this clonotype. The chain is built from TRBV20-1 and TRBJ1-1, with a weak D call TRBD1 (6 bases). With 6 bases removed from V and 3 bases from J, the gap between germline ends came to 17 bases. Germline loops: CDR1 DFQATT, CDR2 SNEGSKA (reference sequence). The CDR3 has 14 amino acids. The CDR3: CSAKRGGPDTEAFF. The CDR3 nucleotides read TGCAGTGCGAAGCGGGGGGGGCCTGACACTGAAGCTTTCTTT.

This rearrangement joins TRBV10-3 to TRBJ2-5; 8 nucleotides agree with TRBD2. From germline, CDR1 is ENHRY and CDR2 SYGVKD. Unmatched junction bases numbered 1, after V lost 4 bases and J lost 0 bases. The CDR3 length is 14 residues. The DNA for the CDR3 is TGTGCCATCAGTGCAGCGGGGGACCAAGAGACCCAGTACTTC. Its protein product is CAISAAGDQETQYF.

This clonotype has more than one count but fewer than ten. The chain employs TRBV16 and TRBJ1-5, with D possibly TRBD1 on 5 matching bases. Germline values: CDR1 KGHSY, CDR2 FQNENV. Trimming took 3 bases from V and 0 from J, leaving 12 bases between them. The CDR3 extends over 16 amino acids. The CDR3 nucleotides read TGTGCCAGCAGCCAGGCCCTTGACAGTAGCAATCAGCCCCAGCATTTT. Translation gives CASSQALDSSNQPQHF.

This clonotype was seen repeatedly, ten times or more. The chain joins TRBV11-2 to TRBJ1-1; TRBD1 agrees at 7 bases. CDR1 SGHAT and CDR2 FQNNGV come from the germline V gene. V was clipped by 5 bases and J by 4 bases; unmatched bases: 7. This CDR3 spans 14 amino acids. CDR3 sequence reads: CASSPDRVVTEAFF. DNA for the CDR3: TGTGCCAGCAGCCCCGACAGGGTAGTCACTGAAGCTTTCTTT.